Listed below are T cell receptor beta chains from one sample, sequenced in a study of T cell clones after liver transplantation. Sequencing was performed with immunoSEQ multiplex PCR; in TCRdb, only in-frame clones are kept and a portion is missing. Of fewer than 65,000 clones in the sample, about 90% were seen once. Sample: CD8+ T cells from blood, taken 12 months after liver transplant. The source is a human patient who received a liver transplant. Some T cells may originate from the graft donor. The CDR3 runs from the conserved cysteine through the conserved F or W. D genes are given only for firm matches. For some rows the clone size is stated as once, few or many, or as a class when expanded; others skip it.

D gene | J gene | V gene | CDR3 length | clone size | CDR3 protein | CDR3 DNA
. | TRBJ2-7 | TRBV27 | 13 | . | CASRRDRLYEQYF | TGTGCCAGCAGGCGGGACCGCCTTTACGAGCAGTACTTC
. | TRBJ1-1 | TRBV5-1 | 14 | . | CASSPEVGALEAFF | TGCGCCAGCAGCCCTGAGGTGGGGGCTCTTGAAGCTTTCTTT
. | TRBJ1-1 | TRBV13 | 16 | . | CASSPSPGMANTEAFF | TGTGCCAGCAGCCCTTCTCCAGGGATGGCGAACACTGAAGCTTTCTTT
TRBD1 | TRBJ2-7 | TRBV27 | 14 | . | CASRPWTGGYEQYF | TGTGCCAGCAGACCTTGGACAGGGGGATACGAGCAGTACTTC
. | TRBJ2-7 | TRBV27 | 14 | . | CASSGGLHYYEQYF | TGTGCCAGCAGCGGTGGGCTCCACTACTACGAGCAGTACTTC
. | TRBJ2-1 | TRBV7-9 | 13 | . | CASGPPGYNEQFF | TGTGCCAGCGGCCCACCGGGATACAATGAGCAGTTCTTC
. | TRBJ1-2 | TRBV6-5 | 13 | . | CASSYSMFQRYTF | TGTGCCAGCAGTTACTCGATGTTCCAGCGCTACACCTTC
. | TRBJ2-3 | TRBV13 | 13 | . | CASSLRGTDTQYF | TGTGCCAGCAGCTTACGCGGGACAGATACGCAGTATTTT
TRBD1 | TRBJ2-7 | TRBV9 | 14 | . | CASSPYRGLYEQYF | TGTGCCAGCAGCCCATACAGGGGGCTTTACGAGCAGTACTTC
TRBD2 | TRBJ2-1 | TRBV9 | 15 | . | CASSVGGLAEAEQFF | TGTGCCAGCAGCGTAGGGGGACTAGCGGAGGCTGAGCAGTTCTTC
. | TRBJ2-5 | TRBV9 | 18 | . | CASSVGGMGAAAEETQYF | TGTGCCAGCAGCGTAGGAGGGATGGGGGCCGCCGCAGAAGAGACCCAGTACTTC
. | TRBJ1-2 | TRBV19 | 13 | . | CASSSGQIYGYTF | TGTGCCAGTAGTTCCGGACAGATCTATGGCTACACCTTC
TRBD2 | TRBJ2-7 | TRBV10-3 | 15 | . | CAISESTSGANEQYF | TGTGCCATCAGTGAGTCGACTAGCGGGGCCAACGAGCAGTACTTC
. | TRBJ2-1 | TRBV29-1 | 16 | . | CSVEGTGESSYNEQFF | TGCAGCGTTGAAGGGACGGGGGAAAGCTCCTACAATGAGCAGTTCTTC
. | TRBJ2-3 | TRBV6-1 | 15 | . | CASQGTHPSTDTQYF | TGTGCCAGCCAGGGGACTCACCCTAGCACAGATACGCAGTATTTT
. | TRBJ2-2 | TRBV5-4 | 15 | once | CASSFHPLSTGELFF | TGTGCCAGCAGCTTCCATCCGTTGAGCACCGGGGAGCTGTTTTTT
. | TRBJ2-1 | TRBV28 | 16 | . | CASSLPQRTYHNEQFF | TGTGCCAGCAGTTTACCTCAGCGGACGTACCACAATGAGCAGTTCTTC
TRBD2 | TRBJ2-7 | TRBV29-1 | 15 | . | CSVEESSGRRNEQYF | TGCAGCGTGGAGGAGTCTAGCGGGAGAAGGAACGAGCAGTACTTC
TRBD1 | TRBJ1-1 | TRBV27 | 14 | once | CASSRQGAGTEAFF | TGTGCCAGCAGTAGACAGGGGGCAGGCACTGAAGCTTTCTTT
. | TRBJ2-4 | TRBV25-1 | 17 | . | CASSERGATDLGSIQYF | TGTGCCAGCAGTGAACGGGGGGCTACCGATCTCGGGAGCATTCAGTACTTC
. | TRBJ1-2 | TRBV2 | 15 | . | CASSFSAGLALGYTF | TGTGCCAGCAGCTTCTCGGCAGGGCTAGCTCTTGGCTACACCTTC
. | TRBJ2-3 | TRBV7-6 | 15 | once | CASSLGTGVGDTQYF | TGTGCCAGCAGCTTAGGGACGGGGGTTGGAGATACGCAGTATTTT
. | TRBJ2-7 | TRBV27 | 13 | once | CASSLRQAYEQYF | TGTGCCAGCAGTTTAAGGCAGGCCTACGAGCAGTACTTC
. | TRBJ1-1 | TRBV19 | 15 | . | CASRAKRAYDTEAFF | TGTGCCAGTAGAGCGAAGAGGGCTTACGACACTGAAGCTTTCTTT
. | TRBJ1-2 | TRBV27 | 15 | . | CASSSNRGLNYGYTF | TGTGCCAGCAGCTCTAACCGGGGACTTAACTATGGCTACACCTTC
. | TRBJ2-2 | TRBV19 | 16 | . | CASSIVEGLKAGELFF | TGTGCCAGTAGTATAGTTGAGGGTTTGAAGGCCGGGGAGCTGTTTTTT